This T cell receptor (beta chain) was sequenced during a study of Ad26.COV2.S vaccination and SARS-CoV-2 variants. Clones were read by immunoSEQ multiplex PCR, and TCRdb kept only the in-frame ones, dropping some. The table lists 350,000 to 400,000 clones, around 85% of them singletons. CDR1 and CDR2 (germline): LGHDT, YNNKEL (reference sequence). With 5 bases removed from V and 4 bases from J, the gap between germline ends came to 14 bases. There are 14 residues in the CDR3. The sample's treatment: around 19 received Ad26.COV2.S at low or high dose, single or two shots; several received placebo; per-sample allocation not given. The investigators took samples on day 63 after the first vaccine or placebo injection.

This sequence joins TRBV3-1 (or the pseudogene TRBV3-2) and TRBJ1-2, with D uncertain. This TCR was sampled from a person aged 18-65 years who received the Ad26.COV2.S COVID-19 vaccine or a placebo. Specimen: peripheral blood, collected in a trial of Ad26.COV2.S vaccine versus placebo. The CDR3 reads CASSSTGSRYGYTF. The CDR3 DNA sequence: TGTGCCAGCAGCAGCACGGGGTCCCGCTATGGCTACACCTTC.